What follows are 28 T cell receptor beta chains derived from one specimen sequenced in a study of regulatory T cells in long-lasting Graves disease. Time point specified: newly diagnosed GD, antithyroid drugs for less than 3 months. TCR sequences were obtained from RNA taken from PBMCs. Researchers made TCR beta libraries by using iRepertoire HTBI primers and running Arm-PCR on CDR3 regions. One entry per CDR3 protein results from TCRdb running MiXCR on the multiplex PCR reads. The sample holds fewer than 650,000 distinct CDR3 sequences, about 16% seen once. The same sample was also used in a study of T cells in Graves' hyperthyroidism and ophthalmopathy.

The sequenced sample was peripheral blood mononuclear cells (PBMCs), obtained at new diagnosis, from a patient treated with antithyroid drugs. The receptors come from a man aged 18-30 years with Graves disease.

The sample holds many counts of this clonotype. This chain links TRBV5-1 with TRBJ2-3; tentative D call: TRBD2 (5 bases). V lost 0 bases and J lost 1, with 15 bases in between. Per germline, CDR1 SGHRS and CDR2 YFSETQ. CDR3 length: 17 amino acids. Here the CDR3 DNA reads TGCGCCAGCAGCTTGGATCCAGGCGGAGCGGGCACAGATACGCAGTATTTT. It specifies CASSLDPGGAGTDTQYF.

This clonotype occurred a few times. The chain carries TRBV20-1 and TRBJ1-5, with D possibly matching TRBD1 (5 bases). There are 12 residues in the CDR3. Germline V gives CDR1 DFQATT, CDR2 SNEGSKA (reference sequence). V lost 2 bases and J lost 6, with 8 bases in between. CDR3 in DNA: TGCAGTGCTAGAATGGGGCTTCAGCCCCAGCATTTT. It codes for CSARMGLQPQHF.

The chain uses TRBV7-6 and TRBJ2-3; TRBD2 matches at 8 bases. This CDR3 is 16 amino acids long. The ends lost 2 bases at V and 2 bases at J; junction bases unmatched: 6. Germline CDR1 SGHVS, CDR2 FNYEAQ. CDR3 region: CASSLFSGGPTDTQYF. CDR3 coding DNA: TGTGCCAGCAGCTTATTCTCGGGAGGGCCCACAGATACGCAGTATTTT.

This clonotype was seen many times. The chain links TRBV28 to TRBJ2-6; D uncertain. The germline V gene encodes CDR1 MDHEN and CDR2 SYDVKM. Trimming took off 4 bases at V and 4 bases at J, with 17 bases between the two ends. The length of the CDR3 is 17 residues. The CDR3 spells CASSSTGLKAGANVLTF. Written as DNA, the CDR3 is TGTGCCAGCAGTTCTACTGGGCTCAAGGCGGGGGCCAACGTCCTGACTTTC.

The chain uses TRBV5-1 and TRBJ2-5; TRBD2 aligns across 15 bases. Looked up from germline, CDR1 is SGHRS and CDR2 is YFSETQ. V shed 4 bases, J shed 5 bases, and the junction held 9 bases outside the gene matches. The CDR3 covers 17 residues. The CDR3 sequence is CASSAGLAGGSGETQYF. The CDR3 bases are TGCGCCAGCAGCGCGGGACTAGCGGGAGGATCGGGGGAGACCCAGTACTTC.

Details on this clonotype: With a much larger clone just one base away, this may be a read error. The chain couples TRBV27 to TRBJ1-1; 8 bases line up with TRBD1. This CDR3 contains 17 residues. CDR1 and CDR2 from the germline V gene are MNHEY and SMNVEV (reference sequence). The CDR3 sequence is CASGLAGQGPRLTEAFF. For the CDR3, the DNA is TGTGCCAGCGGTTTAGCCGGACAGGGCCCGCGGCTCACTGAAGCTTTCTTT.

There are a few counts of this clonotype. The chain employs TRBV5-6 and TRBJ2-3; D is perhaps TRBD2 (5 bases). Germline-derived CDR1 and CDR2 are SGHDT and YYEEEE. Between the trimmed V and J ends, which lost 1 base and 3 bases, there was a span of 15 bases. This CDR3 is 16 amino acids long. In DNA form, the CDR3 reads TGTGCCAGCAGCTTGAGCACAGACTACCATACAGATACGCAGTATTTT. Its protein is CASSLSTDYHTDTQYF. Full variable domain (missing parts from reference TRBV5-6 and TRBJ2-3): DAGVTQSPTHLIKTRGQQVTLRCSPKSGHDTVSWYQQALGQGPQFIFQYYEEEERQRGNFPDRFSGHQFPNYSSELNVNALLLGDSALYLCASSLSTDYHTDTQYFGPGTRLTVL.

This clonotype has at least ten counts. The chain uses TRBV13 and TRBJ2-7, with 12 bases matching TRBD2. Unmatched junction bases numbered 2, after V lost 0 bases and J lost 5 bases. In germline, CDR1 is PRHDT, CDR2 FYEKMQ (reference sequence). The CDR3 totals 15 residues. CDR3 amino acids: CASSLGRTSGNEQYF. CDR3 nucleotide sequence: TGTGCCAGCAGCTTAGGACGGACTAGCGGGAACGAGCAGTACTTC. Full variable domain (outside the CDR3, taken from reference TRBV13 and TRBJ2-7): AAGVIQSPRHLIKEKRETATLKCYPIPRHDTVYWYQQGPGQDPQFLISFYEKMQSDKGSIPDRFSAQQFSDYHSELNMSSLELGDSALYFCASSLGRTSGNEQYFGPGTRLTVT.

The V gene is TRBV6-1, the J gene TRBJ2-1, with 8 bases matching TRBD1. From germline, CDR1 is MNHNS and CDR2 SASEGT. This CDR3 comprises 15 residues. The V gene end was trimmed by 6 bases and the J gene end by 2 bases; junction bases not matched to a gene: 6. The DNA for the CDR3 is TGTGCCAGCAGGGCAGGGGGCCGGACCTACAATGAGCAGTTCTTC. The encoded protein is CASRAGGRTYNEQFF.

The table lists this clonotype with a few counts. The V call is TRBV30, the J call TRBJ1-4, with 10 positions matching TRBD1. Germline-derived CDR1 and CDR2 are GTSNPN and SVGIG (reference sequence). The CDR3 contains 14 residues. V lost 4 bases and J lost 5; bases outside the gene matches: 4. The chain's CDR3 is CAWTPGQGNEKLFF. CDR3 sequence (DNA): TGTGCCTGGACTCCGGGACAGGGGAATGAAAAACTGTTTTTT. The full variable domain, rest sourced from reference TRBV30 and TRBJ1-4, is SQTIHQWPATLVQPVGSPLSLECTVEGTSNPNLYWYRQAAGRGLQLLFYSVGIGQISSEVPQNLSASRPQDRQFILSSKKLLLSDSGFYLCAWTPGQGNEKLFFGSGTQLSVL.

The V and J genes are TRBV7-9 and TRBJ1-1, with 7 bases aligning to TRBD1. Germline V gene data show CDR1 as SEHNR and CDR2 as FQNEAQ (reference sequence). V was pared by 5 bases and J by 0 bases, with 6 bases of the junction left unmatched. The CDR3 contains 15 residues. CDR3 protein: CASSASRGLNTEAFF. CDR3 DNA sequence: TGTGCCAGCAGCGCGAGTAGGGGGCTGAACACTGAAGCTTTCTTT.

This clonotype was recorded at least ten times. This chain uses TRBV7-2 with TRBJ2-7, with D maybe TRBD1 (6 bases). This CDR3 has 16 residues. V dropped 4 bases and J dropped 2 bases, with 18 bases sitting between them. Germline CDR1 SGHTA, CDR2 FQGNSA. Written as DNA, the CDR3 is TGTGCCAGCAGCTCCGTGGCCGGGACAAAAGCCTACGAGCAGTACTTC. It codes for CASSSVAGTKAYEQYF.

The J gene is TRBJ1-1, the V gene TRBV5-8; TRBD1 agrees at 10 bases. With V trimmed by 5 bases and J by 1 base, 11 bases remained unmatched. The germline gives CDR1 SGHTS, CDR2 YDEGEE. The CDR3 runs to 17 residues. The CDR3 region has the DNA TGTGCCAGCAGTTACCGGGACAGGGGATATGAGAACACTGAAGCTTTCTTT. It yields the protein CASSYRDRGYENTEAFF.

This clonotype was detected many times. The chain joins TRBV29-1 to TRBJ2-5, with TRBD1 matching over 9 bases. Germline CDR1 is SQVTM and CDR2 is ANQGSEA. The CDR3 runs 13 residues. The J segment lost 1 base and the V segment lost 3 bases, leaving 0 bases of the junction unmatched. The CDR3 reads CSVETGGQETQYF. In DNA form, the CDR3 reads TGCAGCGTTGAGACAGGGGGCCAAGAGACCCAGTACTTC.

The rearrangement joins TRBV6-1 to TRBJ1-5, with a weak D call TRBD1 (5 bases). Germline CDR1 MNHNS, CDR2 SASEGT. V shed 7 bases and J shed 5 bases, with 12 bases lying between them. The CDR3 totals 13 residues. CDR3 protein: CASKRGAYQPQHF. In nucleotides, the CDR3 is TGTGCCAGCAAAAGGGGCGCATATCAGCCCCAGCATTTT.

The CDR3 DNA follows: TGTGCCAGCAGCTTGGGGTCGGCCCACGGGCAAGGTGAAGCTTTCTTT. Translated, it gives CASSLGSAHGQGEAFF. The chain has TRBV9 and TRBJ1-1, with D unclear. This CDR3 has 16 residues. Germline lookup yields CDR1 SGDLS and CDR2 YYNGEE. Trimming took 4 bases from V and 7 from J, leaving 23 bases between them.

This clonotype was detected only a few times. This chain uses TRBV3-1 with TRBJ2-7; D is tentatively TRBD1 or TRBD2 (5 bases each). There are 16 residues in the CDR3. Trimming cost V 0 bases and J 6 bases, with 18 bases left between them. CDR1 is LGHDT and CDR2 is YNNKEL in the germline V gene (reference sequence). The CDR3 is CASSQDSMGVPPEQYF. The DNA for the CDR3 is TGTGCCAGCAGCCAAGATTCAATGGGGGTCCCCCCCGAGCAGTACTTC.

This clonotype has just one count. The genes are TRBV3-1 and TRBJ2-7; 8 bases are a match to TRBD2. V lost 0 bases to trimming and J lost 0 bases; unmatched junction nucleotides: 7. CDR1 and CDR2 from the germline V gene are LGHDT and YNNKEL (reference sequence). The CDR3 has 17 amino acids. CDR3 protein: CASSQDLGGGSSYEQYF. CDR3 bases: TGTGCCAGCAGCCAAGATCTGGGCGGGGGGAGCTCCTACGAGCAGTACTTC.

This clonotype was detected only a few times. This chain connects TRBV11-2 to TRBJ2-1, with TRBD1 identical over 7 bases. V was pared by 3 bases and J by 3 bases, with 5 bases of the junction left unmatched. The CDR3 has 15 amino acids. CDR1 is SGHAT, CDR2 FQNNGV, per germline. CDR3 loop: CASSLTGFFYNEQFF. CDR3 in DNA: TGTGCCAGCAGCTTGACAGGGTTTTTCTACAATGAGCAGTTCTTC. Filled out from reference TRBV11-2 and TRBJ2-1, the complete variable domain reads EAGVAQSPRYKIIEKRQSVAFWCNPISGHATLYWYQQILGQGPKLLIQFQNNGVVDDSQLPKDRFSAERLKGVDSTLKIQPAKLEDSAVYLCASSLTGFFYNEQFFGPGTRLTVL.

This clonotype was detected a few times. The rearrangement uses TRBV19 and TRBJ2-1, with TRBD2 identical over 12 bases. Trimming cost V 1 base and J 12 bases; bases outside gene matches: 10. Germline lookup yields CDR1 LNHDA and CDR2 SQIVND (reference sequence). The CDR3 is 16 residues long. This CDR3 reads CASSIVGASGRGGQFF. CDR3 in DNA: TGTGCCAGTAGTATAGTCGGGGCTAGCGGGAGGGGTGGGCAGTTCTTC.

This clonotype came up many times. The chain recombines TRBV6-1 with TRBJ1-2, with D maybe TRBD1 (6 bases). This CDR3 has 14 amino acids. Trimming pared 2 bases from V and 8 bases from J, leaving 15 bases between. Germline loops: CDR1 MNHNS, CDR2 SASEGT. In DNA form, the CDR3 reads TGTGCCAGCAGTGAACCCGGGGGCCTCCGAGGCTACACCTTC. Translating it yields CASSEPGGLRGYTF.

This clonotype was observed a handful of times. The gene calls are TRBV5-1 and TRBJ2-7; D possibly matches TRBD1 or TRBD2 (6 bases each). The CDR3 consists of 15 residues. V dropped 1 base and J dropped 7 bases, with 18 bases sitting between them. CDR1 and CDR2 from the germline V gene are SGHRS and YFSETQ. CDR3 loop: CASSLPSGTQGEQYF. Written as DNA, the CDR3 is TGCGCCAGCAGCTTGCCATCCGGGACTCAGGGGGAGCAGTACTTC. The variable domain in full, completed from reference TRBV5-1 and TRBJ2-7, reads KAGVTQTPRYLIKTRGQQVTLSCSPISGHRSVSWYQQTPGQGLQFLFEYFSETQRNKGNFPGRFSGRQFSNSRSEMNVSTLELGDSALYLCASSLPSGTQGEQYFGPGTRLTVT.

This clonotype was seen many times. The chain uses TRBV27 and TRBJ1-2; no clear D gene. Looked up from germline, CDR1 is MNHEY and CDR2 is SMNVEV (reference sequence). The CDR3 is 11 amino acids. The V end lost 8 bases, the J end lost 0 bases, and 4 bases lay between the germline ends. Here the CDR3 DNA reads TGTGCCAGCGGTGCTAACTATGGCTACACCTTC. Its translation is CASGANYGYTF.

The chain combines TRBV11-3 with TRBJ2-2; TRBD1 might be the D (6 bases). Trimming took 0 bases from V and 2 from J, leaving 10 bases between them. Germline V CDR1 and CDR2: SGHNT, YENEEA. The CDR3 is made up of 16 amino acids. In DNA, the CDR3 is TGTGCCAGCAGCTTAGATGTCAGGGGTAACACCGGGGAGCTGTTTTTT. It specifies CASSLDVRGNTGELFF.

The chain has TRBV7-2 and TRBJ2-2; D gene uncertain. V was cut by 1 base and J by 1 base, with 7 bases left in between. The CDR3 has 15 residues. Germline V lookup: CDR1 SGHTA, CDR2 FQGNSA. CDR3 sequence: CASSLDLWNTGELFF. In DNA form, the CDR3 reads TGTGCCAGCAGCTTAGATCTATGGAACACCGGGGAGCTGTTTTTT. The variable domain in full, with the rest retrieved from reference TRBV7-2 and TRBJ2-2, is GAGVSQSPSNKVTEKGKDVELRCDPISGHTALYWYRQSLGQGLEFLIYFQGNSAPDKSGLPSDRFSAERTGGSVSTLTIQRTQQEDSAVYLCASSLDLWNTGELFFGEGSRLTVL.

The gene calls are TRBV9 and TRBJ2-7; the D gene is possibly TRBD1 (6 bases). CDR3 length: 15 residues. V was cut by 0 bases and J by 0 bases, with 10 bases left in between. CDR1 is SGDLS, CDR2 YYNGEE, per germline. The CDR3 sequence: CASSVGQGRSYEQYF. Here the CDR3 DNA reads TGTGCCAGCAGCGTAGGGCAGGGGCGCTCCTACGAGCAGTACTTC.

The V and J genes are TRBV10-3 and TRBJ2-2; 10 bases agree with TRBD2. Germline loops: CDR1 ENHRY, CDR2 SYGVKD. The CDR3 has 15 amino acids. Losses at the gene ends were 4 bases for V and 4 bases for J; bases not matched to a gene: 3. CDR3 sequence: CAISASSGGTGELFF. In nucleotides, the CDR3 is TGTGCCATCAGTGCGTCTAGCGGGGGCACCGGGGAGCTGTTTTTT.

This clonotype was counted only a few times. The chain is built from TRBV3-1 and TRBJ1-3; the D gene is possibly TRBD1 (5 bases). CDR1 and CDR2 from the germline V gene are LGHDT and YNNKEL (reference sequence). The CDR3 length is 14 residues. Trimming took 10 bases from V and 4 from J, leaving 17 bases between them. CDR3 amino acids: CATQTASAGNTIYF. DNA for the CDR3: TGTGCCACCCAGACAGCCTCTGCGGGAAACACCATATATTTT. Using reference TRBV3-1 and TRBJ1-3 for the parts outside the CDR3, the full variable domain is DTAVSQTPKYLVTQMGNDKSIKCEQNLGHDTMYWYKQDSKKFLKIMFSYNNKELIINETVPNRFSPKSPDKAHLNLHINSLELGDSAVYFCATQTASAGNTIYFGEGSWLTVV.